This T cell receptor (beta chain) was documented in a study of shared clonotypes between healthy human individuals. Study results and caveats: Represented diversity, genetic and exposure-history alike, was limited by few donors.

CDR1 and CDR2 (germline): MNHEY, SVGAGI. CDR3 size: 14 residues. Between the trimmed V and J ends, which lost 0 bases and 2 bases, there was a span of 8 bases. Researchers ran the assay at a deep level. In the original workflow: ImmunoSEQ sequences covered only the junction and lacked quality scores; filtering therefore differed. This table comes from immunoSEQ multiplex PCR, and its TCRdb copy is limited to in-frame clones, with some not included. V and J calls and clone size are given by that table; D and trimming were obtained from the DNA. The repertoire holds roughly 1,800,000 clones, with around 96% as singletons. Naive CD8 cells lacked CD45RO and underwent positive selection for CCR7, leaving out terminally differentiated effector memory CD45RA+ cells. Nashville, Tennessee was home to all donors, each a Caucasian adult. As concerns this clone: Its antigen is currently unknown. Other DNA variants within this sample encode the same CDR3.

The chain has TRBV6-5 and TRBJ2-7, with unresolved D. Sample: naive CD8+ T cells sorted from blood. This clonotype originated in a man aged 18 to 35 in good health. The CDR3 sequence: CASSYSGLAYEQYF. As DNA, the CDR3 is TGTGCCAGCAGTTACTCAGGGCTAGCCTACGAGCAGTACTTC.